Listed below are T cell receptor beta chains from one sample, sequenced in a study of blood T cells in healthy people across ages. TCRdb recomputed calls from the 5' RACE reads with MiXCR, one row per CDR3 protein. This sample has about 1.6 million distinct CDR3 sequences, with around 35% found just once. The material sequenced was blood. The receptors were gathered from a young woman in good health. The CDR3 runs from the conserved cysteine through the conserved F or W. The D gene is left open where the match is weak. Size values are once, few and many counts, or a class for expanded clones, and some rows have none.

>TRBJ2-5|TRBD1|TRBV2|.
TGTGCCAGCAGCGTGGGACAGGGGCTAGAGACCCAGTACTTC
CASSVGQGLETQYF
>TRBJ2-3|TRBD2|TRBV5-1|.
TGCGCCAGCACCCCATGGACTAGCCTAAGTGATACGCAGTATTTT
CASTPWTSLSDTQYF
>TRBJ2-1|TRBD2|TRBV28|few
TGTGCCAGCAAGCGATTAGCGGGAGCCGAGCAGTTCTTC
CASKRLAGAEQFF
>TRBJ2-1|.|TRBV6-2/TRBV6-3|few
TGTGCCAGCAGTTACTCGATAGCGTACTACAATGAGCAGTTCTTC
CASSYSIAYYNEQFF
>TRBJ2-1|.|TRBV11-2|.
TGTGCCAGCAGCGACTTAGCGAGCTCCTACAATGAGCAGTTCTTC
CASSDLASSYNEQFF
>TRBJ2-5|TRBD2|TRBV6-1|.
TGTGCCAGCAGGGTATTTAGCGGGGGTCAAGAGACCCAGTACTTC
CASRVFSGGQETQYF
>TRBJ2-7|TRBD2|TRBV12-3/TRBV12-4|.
TGTGCCAGCAATTTAAGCGGGGGGCCTCCGACCTACGAGCAGTACTTC
CASNLSGGPPTYEQYF
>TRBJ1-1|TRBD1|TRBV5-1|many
TGCGCCAGCAGCTTGGGAACCTGGGACAGGGAAGCTTTCTTT
CASSLGTWDREAFF
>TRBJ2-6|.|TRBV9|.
TGTGCCAGCAGCGTAGCGGCCCAGAGCTCTGGGGCCGACGTCCTGACTTTC
CASSVAAQSSGADVLTF
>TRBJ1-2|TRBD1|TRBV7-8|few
TGTGCCAGCAGCTTGCGGACAGGTTCTTGGAACTATGGCTACACCTTC
CASSLRTGSWNYGYTF
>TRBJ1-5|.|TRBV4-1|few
TGCGCCAGCAGCCAAGAGATAGCGGGGGATCAGCCCCAGCATTTT
CASSQEIAGDQPQHF
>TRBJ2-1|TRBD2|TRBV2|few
TGTGCCAGCACTAGCGGGGAGGTCTACAATGAGCAGTTCTTC
CASTSGEVYNEQFF
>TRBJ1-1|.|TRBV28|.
TGTGCCAGCAGTTTAATATCCCTGAACACTGAAGCTTTCTTT
CASSLISLNTEAFF
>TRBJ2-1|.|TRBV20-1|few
TGCAGTGCCCAACCACTCGGACAGTACAATGAGCAGTTCTTC
CSAQPLGQYNEQFF
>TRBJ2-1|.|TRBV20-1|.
TGCAGTGCCCGGAAAGCGACCACAGGGACCAATGAGCAGTTCTTC
CSARKATTGTNEQFF
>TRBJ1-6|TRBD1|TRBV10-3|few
TGTGCCATCAGGGTGGACAGGGAGGGATCACCCCTCCACTTT
CAIRVDREGSPLHF
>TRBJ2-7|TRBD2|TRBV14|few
TGTGCCAGCAGCCGCGATAGCGGGAGTCTCTGGGAGCAGTACTTC
CASSRDSGSLWEQYF
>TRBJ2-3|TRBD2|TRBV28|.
TGTGCCAGCAGCCCCCGGATTGGACTAGCGGGGCCCGCGGATACGCAGTATTTT
CASSPRIGLAGPADTQYF
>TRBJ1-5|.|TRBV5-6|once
TGTGCCAGCAGCCCCGGGAGGGGGGAGCAGCCCCAGCATTTT
CASSPGRGEQPQHF
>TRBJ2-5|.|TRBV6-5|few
TGTGCCAGCAGTTACTCGACAGTGGAGACCCAGTACTTC
CASSYSTVETQYF
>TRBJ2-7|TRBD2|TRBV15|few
TGTGCCACCAGCAGAGAGACTAGCGGGAGACCGGGAGAGCAGTACTTC
CATSRETSGRPGEQYF
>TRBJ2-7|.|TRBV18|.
TGTGCCAGCTCAGCTTCTCCTAACGGGGGCCTCTACGAGCAGTACTTC
CASSASPNGGLYEQYF
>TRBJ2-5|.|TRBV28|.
TGTGCCAGCAGAGCCCCGAAAGAGACCCAGTACTTC
CASRAPKETQYF
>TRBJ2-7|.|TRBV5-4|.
TGTGCCAGCAGCCCGATGGTTTATGGGGGGGCCTCCTACGAGCAGTACTTC
CASSPMVYGGASYEQYF
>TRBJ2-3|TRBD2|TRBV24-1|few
TGTGCCACCAGTATGACGGTAGCGGGGCTCACAGATACGCAGTATTTT
CATSMTVAGLTDTQYF
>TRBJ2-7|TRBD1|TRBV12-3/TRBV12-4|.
TGTGCCAGCACCAATACAGGGGTTCCCTACGAGCAGTACTTC
CASTNTGVPYEQYF
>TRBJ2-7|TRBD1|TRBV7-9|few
TGTGCCAGCAGCTTGATCCGGGACAGGGTAAGCGAGCAGTACTTC
CASSLIRDRVSEQYF
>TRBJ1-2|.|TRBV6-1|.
TGTGCCAGCAGGAGGGAGGGGGTGGATGGCTACACCTTC
CASRREGVDGYTF
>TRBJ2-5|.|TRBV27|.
TGTGCCAGCAGTTTCGGACGCCGAGAGACCCAGTACTTC
CASSFGRRETQYF
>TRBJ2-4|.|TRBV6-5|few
TGTGCCAGCAGGGACAGACAAAACATTCAGTACTTC
CASRDRQNIQYF
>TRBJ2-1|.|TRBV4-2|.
TGTGCCAGCAGCCAAGATCGGACGTCCTACAATGGGCAGTTCTTC
CASSQDRTSYNGQFF
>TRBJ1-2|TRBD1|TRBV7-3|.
TGTGCCAGCAGCTCCGGACAGGACCTTGGGTATGGCCACACCTTC
CASSSGQDLGYGHTF
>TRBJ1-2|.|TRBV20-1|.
TGCAGTGCTAGCCATCCCGGGGGCTACACCTTC
CSASHPGGYTF
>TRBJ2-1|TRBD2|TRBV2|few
TGTGCCAGCACTCCGGGACTAGCACAGAGTGAGCAGTTCTTC
CASTPGLAQSEQFF
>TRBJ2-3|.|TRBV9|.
TGTGCCAGCAGCCCCCTGATAGACACAGATACGCAGTATTTT
CASSPLIDTDTQYF
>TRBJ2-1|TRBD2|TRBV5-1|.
TGCGCCAGCAGCTTGAAGGTAGGCGGGAGGCTCTACAATGAGCAGTTCTTC
CASSLKVGGRLYNEQFF
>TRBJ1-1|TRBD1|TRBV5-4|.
TGTGCCACCGCTTCCGCGACCGGGACAGTGAACACTGAAGCTTTCTTT
CATASATGTVNTEAFF
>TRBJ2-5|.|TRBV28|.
TGTGCCAGCAGTTTACAATACGAGCAGAACTTC
CASSLQYEQNF
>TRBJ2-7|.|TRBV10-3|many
TGTGCCATCAGCGACTACTACGAGCAGTACTTC
CAISDYYEQYF
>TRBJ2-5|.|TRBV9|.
TGTGCCAGCAGCGTAGCCGACTTGACGGCCCAGTACTTC
CASSVADLTAQYF
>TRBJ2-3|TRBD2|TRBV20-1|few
TGCAGTGTCTACTACGCGGGGACTAGCGGGAGATGGTGGAAAGATACGCAGTATTTT
CSVYYAGTSGRWWKDTQYF
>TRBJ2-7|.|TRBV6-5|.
TGTGCCAGCAGTTACTCTAGGGGGAACGAGCGGTACTTC
CASSYSRGNERYF
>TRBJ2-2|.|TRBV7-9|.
TGTGCCGGCGGGACCGACACCATGAACACCGGGGAGCTGTTTTTT
CAGGTDTMNTGELFF
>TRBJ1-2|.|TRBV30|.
TGTGCCTGGAGTGATCTTTATCGGGATATAGGGAACTACACCTTC
CAWSDLYRDIGNYTF
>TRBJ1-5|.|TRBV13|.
TGTGCCAGCAGCGCCCCGGGTAGCAATCAGCCCCAGCATTTT
CASSAPGSNQPQHF
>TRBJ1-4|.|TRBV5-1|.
TGCGCCAGCAGCCGGGGGGACTCGCCGAGAACTAATGAAAAACTGTTTTTT
CASSRGDSPRTNEKLFF
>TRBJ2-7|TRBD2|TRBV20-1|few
TGCAGTGCTACCCTCGGGACTAGCGGCGCCTACGAGCAGTACTTC
CSATLGTSGAYEQYF
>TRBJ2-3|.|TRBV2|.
TGTACCAGCAGCGCCCGACTAGTCCGGTTAGATACGCAGTATTTT
CTSSARLVRLDTQYF
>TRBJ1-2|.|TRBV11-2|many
TGTGCCAGCAGCTTTGCGGCACGGAGATATGGCTACACCTTC
CASSFAARRYGYTF
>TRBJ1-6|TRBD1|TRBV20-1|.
TGCAGTGCTATTGACAGGGCCGGTAATTCACCCCTCCACTTT
CSAIDRAGNSPLHF
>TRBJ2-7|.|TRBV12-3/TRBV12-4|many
TGTGCCAGCAGCTTCGGGCGGACCTACGAGCAGTACTTC
CASSFGRTYEQYF
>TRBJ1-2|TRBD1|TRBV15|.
TGTGCCACCAGCAGAGATGAGACAGGGGGCCATGGCTACACCTTC
CATSRDETGGHGYTF
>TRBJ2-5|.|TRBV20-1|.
TGCGGTGCTAAAGTCCCTAGCCGGGAGACCCAGTACTTC
CGAKVPSRETQYF
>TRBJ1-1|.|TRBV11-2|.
TGTGCCAGCAGCACACAGGGTTGGAACACTGAAGCTTTCTTT
CASSTQGWNTEAFF